This T cell receptor (beta chain) was obtained from a study of OX40 agonist ivuxolimab in advanced cancers. Study as a whole: Patients were treated with intravenous ivuxolimab, dosed at 0.01 to 10 mg/kg and infused every 2 weeks. Enrollees could have had prior anti-PD-1, anti-PD-L1 or anti-CTLA-4 therapy, which under 50% had received. Partial responses occurred in three patients (one hepatocellular carcinoma, two cutaneous melanoma).

This CDR3 is built from 16 residues. In germline, CDR1 is SGHTA, CDR2 FQGNSA. Concerning this clone itself: Germline is not matched at one junction end, which may reflect a read error.

Autoimmune disease history or systemic immunosuppression meant exclusion. Clones were sequenced by immunoSEQ multiplex PCR, and TCRdb holds only the in-frame ones, with some missing. The table lists tens of thousands of clones, 85% to 95% of them singletons. The genes are TRBV7-2 and TRBJ1-1, with TRBD1 matching over 7 bases. The sample here was CD4+ or CD8+ T cells sorted from blood, taken in a trial of the OX40 agonist ivuxolimab. This TCR was sampled from an adult with an advanced solid tumor such as melanoma, head and neck, liver or kidney cancer. The chain's CDR3 is CASSLATGLWNSEAFF. The CDR3 bases are TGTGCCAGCAGCTTAGCGACAGGGTTATGGAACAGTGAAGCTTTCTTT.